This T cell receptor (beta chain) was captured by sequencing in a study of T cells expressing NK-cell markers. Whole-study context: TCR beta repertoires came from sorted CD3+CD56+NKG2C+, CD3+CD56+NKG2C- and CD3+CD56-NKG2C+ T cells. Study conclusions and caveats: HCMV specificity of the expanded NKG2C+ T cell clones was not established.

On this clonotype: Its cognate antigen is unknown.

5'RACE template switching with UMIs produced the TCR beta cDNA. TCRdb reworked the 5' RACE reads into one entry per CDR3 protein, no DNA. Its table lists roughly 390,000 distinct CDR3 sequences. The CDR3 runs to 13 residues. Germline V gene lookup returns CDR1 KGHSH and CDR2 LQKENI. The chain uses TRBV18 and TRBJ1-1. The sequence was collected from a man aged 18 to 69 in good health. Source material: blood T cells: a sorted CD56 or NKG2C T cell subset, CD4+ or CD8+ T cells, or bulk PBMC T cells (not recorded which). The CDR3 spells CASYARQDTEAFF.